Presented here are 13 T cell receptor beta chains from one specimen sequenced in a study of blood T cell repertoires in COVID-19. TCRdb's copy holds only in-frame clones and misses some; the assay was immunoSEQ multiplex PCR. The sample records a few hundred thousand clones, about 90% being singletons. Sample: peripheral blood. The receptors here all came from a woman aged 65 to 85 with COVID-19, enrolled during active disease.

J is TRBJ2-1 and V is TRBV6-4; TRBD2 matches at 9 bases. Germline values: CDR1 MRHNA, CDR2 SNTAGT. Losses at the gene ends were 6 bases for V and 8 bases for J; bases not matched to a gene: 11. The CDR3 runs 15 residues. The CDR3 DNA follows: TGTGCCAGCAGGACCCAGGGACTAGCTGGCTATGAGCAGTTCTTC. Encoded protein: CASRTQGLAGYEQFF.

The chain carries TRBV28 and TRBJ1-2, with D possibly matching TRBD1 (5 bases). The CDR3 covers 12 residues. CDR1 MDHEN and CDR2 SYDVKM come from the germline V gene. The germline V and J ends were trimmed by 5 bases and 5 bases, with 9 bases remaining between them. Here the CDR3 DNA reads TGTGCCAGCAGTCCAGGGTTGTATGGCTACACCTTC. As protein: CASSPGLYGYTF.

In its sample, this clone was seen once. The rearrangement uses TRBV18 and TRBJ1-5; no firm D call. The germline V and J ends were trimmed by 3 bases and 6 bases, with 9 bases remaining between them. Germline values: CDR1 KGHSH, CDR2 LQKENI. CDR3 length equals 13 residues. The CDR3: CASSPGETQPQHF. The CDR3 DNA follows: TGTGCCAGCTCACCGGGAGAGACTCAGCCCCAGCATTTT.

This chain joins TRBV19 and TRBJ1-4; D unclear. Per germline, CDR1 LNHDA and CDR2 SQIVND (reference sequence). This CDR3 has 14 amino acids. V was clipped by 4 bases and J by 7 bases, with 13 bases between them. The CDR3 coding sequence is TGTGCCAGTAGTAAGCGGGGTACAGTTGAAAAACTGTTTTTT. This sequence encodes CASSKRGTVEKLFF.

V and J are TRBV4-3 and TRBJ2-7; tentative D call: TRBD1 (6 bases). The CDR3 contains 15 residues. Per the germline V gene, CDR1 is LGHNA and CDR2 is YSLEER. V lost 1 base, J lost 3 bases, and 13 bases lay in between. Written as DNA, the CDR3 is TGCGCCAGCAGCCAAGGGCCGGGACACCTCTACGAGCAGTACTTC. This sequence encodes CASSQGPGHLYEQYF.

The V gene is TRBV6-6, the J gene TRBJ1-3, with D uncertain. This CDR3 is built from 15 residues. Germline V gene data show CDR1 as MNHNY and CDR2 as SVGAGI (reference sequence). The V end was cut by 7 bases, the J end by 2 bases, with 15 bases between. CDR3 nucleotide sequence: TGTGCCAGCAAAAACGCCGGGGAAGCTGGAAACACCATATATTTT. Translating gives CASKNAGEAGNTIYF.

This rearrangement joins TRBV7-2 to TRBJ2-7; 9 nucleotides match TRBD2. The CDR3 runs 15 residues. V was clipped by 5 bases and J by 2 bases; unmatched bases: 7. Germline V gene sequence: CDR1 SGHTA, CDR2 FQGNSA. The CDR3: CASSPSGGRAYEQYF. The CDR3 nucleotides are TGTGCCAGCAGCCCCTCTGGCGGGAGGGCCTACGAGCAGTACTTC.

The rearrangement uses TRBV28 and TRBJ1-3; D gene unclear. Germline V CDR1 and CDR2: MDHEN, SYDVKM. V was clipped by 5 bases and J by 0 bases, with 8 bases between them. The CDR3 sequence is 14 residues long. This CDR3 reads CASSPQYSGNTIYF. CDR3 sequence (DNA): TGTGCCAGCAGTCCACAGTACTCTGGAAACACCATATATTTT.

This chain joins TRBV15 and TRBJ2-1; a possible D gene is TRBD2 (6 bases). V was trimmed by 0 bases and J by 8 bases, leaving 17 bases between them. CDR3 length: 16 residues. Germline V gene sequence: CDR1 LNHNV, CDR2 YYDKDF (reference sequence). CDR3 protein: CATSRDSGDFRDEQFF. In DNA form, the CDR3 reads TGTGCCACCAGCAGAGATTCGGGGGACTTTCGGGATGAGCAGTTCTTC.

The rearrangement joins TRBV10-3 to TRBJ1-1, with D tentatively TRBD1 (5 bases). The CDR3 totals 13 residues. Trimming shortened V by 4 bases and J by 5 bases, and 11 bases separated the two germline ends. Germline V gene data show CDR1 as ENHRY and CDR2 as SYGVKD. This chain's CDR3 is CAISAQGGTEAFF. CDR3 nucleotides: TGTGCCATCAGTGCTCAGGGAGGGACTGAAGCTTTCTTT.

The chain couples TRBV28 to TRBJ1-2; D is uncertain. This CDR3 comprises 17 residues. V gave up 5 bases and J gave up 1 base, with 20 bases separating them. CDR1 and CDR2 (germline): MDHEN, SYDVKM. The CDR3 sequence: CASSPYKYSTSNYGYTF. The CDR3, as DNA: TGTGCCAGCAGTCCGTACAAGTACAGCACGAGTAACTATGGCTACACCTTC.

J is TRBJ2-5 and V is TRBV11-2; D is perhaps TRBD1 (6 bases). CDR1 is SGHAT and CDR2 is FQNNGV in the germline V gene. The CDR3 spans 14 residues. The germline V and J ends were trimmed by 4 bases and 1 base, with 10 bases remaining between them. CDR3 amino acids: CASSSWDIQETQYF. CDR3 nucleotides: TGTGCCAGCAGCTCGTGGGACATCCAAGAGACCCAGTACTTC.

This chain's CDR3 is CASSQGQGQGNEQFF. In nucleotides, the CDR3 is TGCGCCAGCAGCCAAGGACAGGGGCAGGGCAATGAGCAGTTCTTC. The rearrangement joins TRBV4-1 to TRBJ2-1; 8 bases agree with TRBD1. Germline V gene data show CDR1 as MGHRA and CDR2 as YSYEKL. V dropped 1 base and J dropped 6; count of bases not matched to a gene: 5. The CDR3 has 15 amino acids.